Each of the 13 T cell receptor beta chains below was sequenced from the same sample in a study of STAT5B mutations in CD4+ large granular lymphocyte leukemia. This table comes from immunoSEQ multiplex PCR, and its TCRdb copy is limited to in-frame clones, with some not included. In the table there are some 32,000 clones, roughly 70% of which are singletons. Input material: CD4+ T cells from blood buffy coats. These receptors were taken from a human donor in good health.

The chain has TRBV30 and TRBJ1-6, with a tentative D call TRBD1 (5 bases). Germline CDR1 GTSNPN, CDR2 SVGIG (reference sequence). The V end lost 8 bases, the J end lost 10 bases, and 21 bases lay between the germline ends. The CDR3 is made up of 14 amino acids. CDR3 sequence: CAGAPGTTRSPLHF. In DNA, the CDR3 is TGTGCCGGGGCCCCGGGGACGACAAGATCACCCCTCCACTTT.

Only a few counts were recorded for this clone. The chain carries TRBV9 and TRBJ2-1; 9 bases align to TRBD2. The CDR3 is made up of 15 amino acids. Looked up from germline, CDR1 is SGDLS and CDR2 is YYNGEE. The V segment lost 4 bases and the J segment 8 bases; nucleotides outside the gene matches: 10. CDR3 sequence (DNA): TGTGCCAGCAGCCTAGGCGGGAGGGCCGAATATGAGCAGTTCTTC. This codes for CASSLGGRAEYEQFF.

The chain links TRBV18 to TRBJ2-5, with D maybe TRBD1 (6 bases). The CDR3 covers 14 residues. From germline, CDR1 is KGHSH and CDR2 LQKENI. V was shortened by 4 bases and J by 4 bases, with 13 bases between the two germline ends. The DNA of the CDR3 is TGTGCCAGCTCACTGGCCACAGGGAGAGAGACCCAGTACTTC. Translation gives CASSLATGRETQYF. The whole variable domain, remainder taken from reference TRBV18 and TRBJ2-5, is NAGVMQNPRHLVRRRGQEARLRCSPMKGHSHVYWYRQLPEEGLKFMVYLQKENIIDESGMPKERFSAEFPKEGPSILRIQQVVRGDSAAYFCASSLATGRETQYFGPGTRLLVL.

The J gene is TRBJ2-2, the V gene TRBV19, with D perhaps matching TRBD2 (6 bases). CDR1 and CDR2 from the germline V gene are LNHDA and SQIVND (reference sequence). The CDR3 runs to 14 residues. Trimming removed 3 bases at V and 4 bases at J, with 9 bases between. CDR3 loop: CASSIGGGTGELFF. The DNA for the CDR3 is TGTGCCAGTAGTATCGGGGGAGGCACCGGGGAGCTGTTTTTT.

J is TRBJ2-5 and V is TRBV28, with D hard to call. Germline V gene data show CDR1 as MDHEN and CDR2 as SYDVKM. This CDR3 spans 16 amino acids. Trimming removed 4 bases at V and 1 base at J, with 16 bases between. Written as DNA, the CDR3 is TGTGCCAGCAGTTCATCCCGGAACCCAGCCCAAGAGACCCAGTACTTC. Its translation: CASSSSRNPAQETQYF.

This clone was seen more than once but under ten times. The rearrangement joins TRBV19 to TRBJ1-1, with 8 bases fitting TRBD1. The trim removed 2 bases at V and 7 bases at J, leaving 9 bases unmatched. This CDR3 contains 15 residues. Looked up from germline, CDR1 is LNHDA and CDR2 is SQIVND (reference sequence). The CDR3 DNA is TGTGCCAGTAGTATACGGACAGGGCATTACGATGAAGCTTTCTTT. Translating it yields CASSIRTGHYDEAFF.

The rearrangement uses TRBV5-1 and TRBJ2-6, with D unresolved. The CDR3 loop spans 14 amino acids. V dropped 5 bases and J dropped 2 bases, with 8 bases sitting between them. Per the germline V gene, CDR1 is SGHRS and CDR2 is YFSETQ. CDR3 nucleotides: TGCGCCAGCAGTGGGCAAGCTGGGGCCAACGTCCTGACTTTC. This codes for CASSGQAGANVLTF.

The CDR3, as DNA: TGTGCCAGCAGCTCTGAGGCATCTGGGGCCAACGTCCTGACTTTC. Translating gives CASSSEASGANVLTF. J is TRBJ2-6 and V is TRBV7-2, with D unclear. Trimming cost V 4 bases and J 1 base, with 8 bases left between them. The CDR3 is made up of 15 amino acids. Germline assignment: CDR1 SGHTA and CDR2 FQGNSA.

The CDR3 is CASSVQGAPYEQYF. The CDR3, as DNA: TGTGCCAGTAGTGTACAGGGGGCCCCCTACGAGCAGTACTTC. The chain combines TRBV19 with TRBJ2-7, with TRBD1 matching over 9 bases. CDR1 and CDR2 from the germline V gene are LNHDA and SQIVND (reference sequence). This CDR3 contains 14 residues. J lost 2 bases, V lost 5 bases, and 4 bases had no gene match.

This rearrangement joins TRBV2 to TRBJ2-7; either TRBD1 or TRBD2 may fit D (7 bases each). The CDR3 is made up of 15 amino acids. In germline, CDR1 is SNHLY, CDR2 FYNNEI. Trimming pared 6 bases from V and 5 bases from J, leaving 20 bases between. The CDR3 DNA follows: TGTGCCAGCAGGCCAGGGGGGGGGCAGGGTCACGAGCAGTACGTC. This codes for CASRPGGGQGHEQYV.

J is TRBJ1-2 and V is TRBV6-5, with D perhaps matching TRBD1 (6 bases). The ends were cut back, 0 bases at V and 1 base at J, with 12 bases in the middle. The CDR3 totals 16 residues. Germline CDR1 is MNHEY and CDR2 is SVGAGI. In nucleotides, the CDR3 is TGTGCCAGCAGTTACTCCACGGACAGTCTTAACTATGGCTACACCTTC. It specifies CASSYSTDSLNYGYTF.

The V and J genes are TRBV6-1 and TRBJ2-4; D unclear. Germline V gene sequence: CDR1 MNHNS, CDR2 SASEGT. The CDR3 is 13 residues long. Trimming removed 7 bases at V and 8 bases at J, with 15 bases between. DNA for the CDR3: TGTGCCAGCACCAGTCCTGAGACGGACATTCAGTACTTC. This gives the protein CASTSPETDIQYF.

The chain has TRBV10-3 and TRBJ2-1; D ambiguous. The CDR3 spans 12 residues. Trimming stripped 0 bases from V and 6 bases from J, with 3 bases between. In germline, CDR1 is ENHRY, CDR2 SYGVKD. CDR3 residues: CAISESTNEQFF. The CDR3 coding sequence is TGTGCCATCAGTGAGTCGACCAATGAGCAGTTCTTC.